This TCR beta chain was profiled in a study of control samples from healthy donors and cancer patients. Assay used: immunoSEQ multiplex PCR; TCRdb lists only in-frame clones, some missing. The data show 40,000 to 55,000 clones, over 75% seen once. Sequencing was done on a sample of PBMCs. This clonotype originated in an older woman with lung cancer.

The CDR3 is CASSRQGSGNQPQHF. The DNA of the CDR3 is TGTGCCAGCAGTCGGCAGGGTTCGGGCAATCAGCCCCAGCATTTT. V usage is TRBV2 and J usage is TRBJ1-5; the D gene is possibly TRBD1 (5 bases). Germline V gene data show CDR1 as SNHLY and CDR2 as FYNNEI. The CDR3 spans 15 residues. Trimming stripped 5 bases from V and 2 bases from J, with 13 bases between.